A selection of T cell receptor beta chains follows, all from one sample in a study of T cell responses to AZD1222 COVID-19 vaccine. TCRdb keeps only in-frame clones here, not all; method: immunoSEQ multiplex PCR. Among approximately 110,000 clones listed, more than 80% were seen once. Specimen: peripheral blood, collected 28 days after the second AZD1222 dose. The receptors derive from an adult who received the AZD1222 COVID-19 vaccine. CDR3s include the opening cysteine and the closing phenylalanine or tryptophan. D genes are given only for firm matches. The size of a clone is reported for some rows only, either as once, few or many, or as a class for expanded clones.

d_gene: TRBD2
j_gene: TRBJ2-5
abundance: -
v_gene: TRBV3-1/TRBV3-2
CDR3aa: CASSQGLAGGWETQYF
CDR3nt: TGTGCCAGCAGCCAAGGACTAGCGGGGGGCTGGGAGACCCAGTACTTC

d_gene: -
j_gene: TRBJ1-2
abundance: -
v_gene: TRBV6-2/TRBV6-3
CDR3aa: CASSRDNYGYTF
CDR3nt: TGTGCCAGCAGCCGCGACAATTATGGCTACACCTTC

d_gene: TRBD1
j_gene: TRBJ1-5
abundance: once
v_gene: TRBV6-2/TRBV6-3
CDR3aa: CASSYSKAGGDQPQHF
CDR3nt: TGTGCCAGCAGTTACTCGAAGGCAGGGGGCGATCAGCCCCAGCATTTT

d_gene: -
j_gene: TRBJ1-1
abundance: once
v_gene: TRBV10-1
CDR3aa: CASSESLGDTEAFF
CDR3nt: TGCGCCAGCAGTGAGAGCTTGGGGGACACTGAAGCTTTCTTT

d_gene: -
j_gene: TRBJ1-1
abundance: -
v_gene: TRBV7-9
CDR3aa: CASSLAGGLLMAFF
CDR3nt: TGTGCCAGCAGCTTAGCTGGGGGACTCTTAATGGCTTTCTTT

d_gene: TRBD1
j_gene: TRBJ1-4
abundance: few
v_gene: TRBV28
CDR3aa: CASRTRTGEKLFF
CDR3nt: TGTGCCAGCAGGACGAGGACAGGCGAAAAACTGTTTTTT

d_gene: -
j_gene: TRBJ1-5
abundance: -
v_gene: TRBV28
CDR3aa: CASTQVNQPQHF
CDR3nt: TGTGCCAGCACACAGGTCAATCAGCCCCAGCATTTT

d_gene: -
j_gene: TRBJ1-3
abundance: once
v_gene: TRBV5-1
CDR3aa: CASSLDGRFGNTIYF
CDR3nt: TGCGCCAGCAGCTTGGACGGACGCTTTGGAAACACCATATATTTT

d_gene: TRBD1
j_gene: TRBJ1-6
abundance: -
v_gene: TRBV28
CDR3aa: CASIGGPSLLYNSPLHF
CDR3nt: TGTGCCAGCATAGGGGGCCCTTCATTACTCTATAATTCACCCCTCCACTTT

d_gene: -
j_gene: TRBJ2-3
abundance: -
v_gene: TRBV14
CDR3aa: CASSQYGGLGADTQYF
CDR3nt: TGTGCCAGCAGCCAATATGGGGGCTTGGGGGCAGATACGCAGTATTTT

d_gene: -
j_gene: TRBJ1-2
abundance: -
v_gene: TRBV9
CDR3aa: CASSSNYGYTF
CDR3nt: TGTGCCAGCAGCTCTAACTATGGCTACACCTTC

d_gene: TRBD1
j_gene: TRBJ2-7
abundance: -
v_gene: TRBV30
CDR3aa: CAWSRDRGYEQYF
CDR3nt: TGTGCCTGGAGTCGGGACAGGGGCTACGAGCAGTACTTC

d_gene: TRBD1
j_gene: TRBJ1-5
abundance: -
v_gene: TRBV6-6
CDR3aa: CASSPHWTGNANQPQHF
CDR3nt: TGTGCCAGCAGTCCGCACTGGACAGGGAATGCTAATCAGCCCCAGCATTTT

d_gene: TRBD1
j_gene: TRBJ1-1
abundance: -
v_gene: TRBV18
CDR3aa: CASDRGIMNTEAFF
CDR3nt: TGTGCCAGCGACAGGGGGATCATGAACACTGAAGCTTTCTTT

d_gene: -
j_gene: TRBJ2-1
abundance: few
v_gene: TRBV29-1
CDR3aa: CSVDRSNNEQFF
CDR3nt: TGCAGCGTTGACAGGTCGAACAATGAGCAGTTCTTC

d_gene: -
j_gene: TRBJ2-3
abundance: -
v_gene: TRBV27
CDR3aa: CASSLLGGYTDTQYF
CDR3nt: TGTGCCAGCAGTCTCCTAGGGGGGTATACAGATACGCAGTATTTT

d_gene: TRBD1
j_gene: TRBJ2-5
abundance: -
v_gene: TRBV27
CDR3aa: CASSKPGTAGETQYF
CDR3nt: TGTGCCAGCAGTAAACCCGGGACAGCCGGAGAGACCCAGTACTTC

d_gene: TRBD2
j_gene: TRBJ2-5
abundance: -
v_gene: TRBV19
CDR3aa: CASSSGTSGVETQYF
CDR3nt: TGTGCCAGTAGTTCCGGGACTAGCGGGGTTGAGACCCAGTACTTC

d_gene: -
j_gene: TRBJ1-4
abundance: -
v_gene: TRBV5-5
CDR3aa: CASSLAVVPREKLFF
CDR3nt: TGTGCCAGCAGCTTGGCCGTTGTCCCCAGGGAAAAACTGTTTTTT

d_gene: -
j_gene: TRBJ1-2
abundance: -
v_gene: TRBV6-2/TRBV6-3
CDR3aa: CASSYRDAPTAYGYTF
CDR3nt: TGTGCCAGCAGTTACCGGGACGCGCCAACCGCATATGGCTACACCTTC

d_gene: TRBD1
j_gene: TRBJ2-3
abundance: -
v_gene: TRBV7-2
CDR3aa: CASSPLGQGNTDTQYF
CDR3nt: TGTGCCAGCAGCCCTCTGGGACAGGGCAACACAGATACGCAGTATTTT

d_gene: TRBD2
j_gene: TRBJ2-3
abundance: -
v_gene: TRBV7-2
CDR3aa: CASSLKLAVNTDTQYF
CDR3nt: TGTGCCAGCAGCTTGAAACTAGCGGTAAACACAGATACGCAGTATTTT

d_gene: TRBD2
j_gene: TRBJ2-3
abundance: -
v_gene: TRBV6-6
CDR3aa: CASSRGPAGMTDTQYF
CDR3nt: TGTGCCAGCAGCCGCGGACCAGCGGGGATGACAGATACGCAGTATTTT

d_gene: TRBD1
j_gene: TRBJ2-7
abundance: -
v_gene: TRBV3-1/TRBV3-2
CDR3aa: CASSPTDRGAYEQYF
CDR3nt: TGTGCCAGCAGCCCTACGGACAGGGGGGCCTACGAGCAGTACTTC

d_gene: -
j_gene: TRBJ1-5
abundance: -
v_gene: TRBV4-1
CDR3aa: CASSPSVLERSNQPQHF
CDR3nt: TGCGCCAGCAGCCCATCAGTACTGGAACGTAGCAATCAGCCCCAGCATTTT

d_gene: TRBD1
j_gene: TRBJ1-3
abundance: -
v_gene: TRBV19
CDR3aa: CASSTTGVPGNTIYF
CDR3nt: TGTGCCAGTAGTACGACAGGGGTTCCTGGAAACACCATATATTTT

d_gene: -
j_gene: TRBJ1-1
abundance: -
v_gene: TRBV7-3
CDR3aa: CASSLLGLGDTEAFF
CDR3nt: TGTGCCAGCAGCCTCCTAGGCTTAGGGGACACTGAAGCTTTCTTT

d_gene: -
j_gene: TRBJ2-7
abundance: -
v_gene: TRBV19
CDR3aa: CASSSAGTYEQYF
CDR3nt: TGTGCCAGTAGTAGCGCAGGGACCTACGAGCAGTACTTC

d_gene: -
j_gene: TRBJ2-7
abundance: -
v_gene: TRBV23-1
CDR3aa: CASSQADSYEQYF
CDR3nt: TGCGCCAGCAGTCAAGCAGACAGCTACGAGCAGTACTTC

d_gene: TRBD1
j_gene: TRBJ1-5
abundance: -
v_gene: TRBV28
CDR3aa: CASSLQTGASGNQPQHF
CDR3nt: TGTGCCAGCAGTTTACAGACAGGGGCAAGCGGCAATCAGCCCCAGCATTTT

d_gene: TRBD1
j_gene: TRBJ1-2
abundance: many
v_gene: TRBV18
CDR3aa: CASSPQTGGYGYTF
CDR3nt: TGTGCCAGCTCACCTCAGACAGGGGGCTATGGCTACACCTTC

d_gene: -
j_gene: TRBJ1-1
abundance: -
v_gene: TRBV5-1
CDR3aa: CASSSPFLMNTEAFF
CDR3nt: TGCGCCAGCAGCTCACCCTTTCTCATGAACACTGAAGCTTTCTTT

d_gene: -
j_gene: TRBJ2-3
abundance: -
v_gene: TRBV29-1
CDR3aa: CSAETETDTQYF
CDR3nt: TGCAGCGCAGAGACAGAAACAGATACGCAGTATTTT

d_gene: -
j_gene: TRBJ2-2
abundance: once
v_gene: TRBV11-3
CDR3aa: CASSFTGGGELFF
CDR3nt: TGTGCCAGCAGCTTTACAGGCGGCGGGGAGCTGTTTTTT

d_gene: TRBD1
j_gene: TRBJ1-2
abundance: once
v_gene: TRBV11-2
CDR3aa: CASSDGTGAYYGYTF
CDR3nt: TGTGCCAGCAGCGACGGGACAGGGGCTTACTATGGCTACACCTTC

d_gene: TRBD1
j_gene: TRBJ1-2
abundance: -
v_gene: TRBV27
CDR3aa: CASSFYRGRVSYGYTF
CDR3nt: TGTGCCAGCAGTTTTTACAGGGGGCGCGTTTCGTATGGCTACACCTTC

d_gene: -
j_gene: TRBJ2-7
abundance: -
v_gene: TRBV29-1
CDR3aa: CSVEDNGGGEQYF
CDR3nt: TGCAGCGTTGAAGATAACGGGGGTGGCGAGCAGTACTTC

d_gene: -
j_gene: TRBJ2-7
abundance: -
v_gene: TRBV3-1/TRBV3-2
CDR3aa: CASSQARGQGPGEQYF
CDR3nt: TGTGCCAGCAGCCAAGCACGAGGCCAGGGGCCGGGTGAGCAGTACTTC

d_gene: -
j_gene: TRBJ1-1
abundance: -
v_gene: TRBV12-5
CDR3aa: CASGLAWSTGGDTEAFF
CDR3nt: TGTGCTAGTGGTTTGGCCTGGTCCACCGGAGGAGACACTGAAGCTTTCTTT

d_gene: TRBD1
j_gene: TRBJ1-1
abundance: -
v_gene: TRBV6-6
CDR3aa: CASTTGRNTEAFF
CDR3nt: TGTGCCAGCACGACAGGGAGGAACACTGAAGCTTTCTTT

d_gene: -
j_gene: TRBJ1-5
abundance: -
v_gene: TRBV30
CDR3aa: CAWHQGRICNQPQHF
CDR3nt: TGTGCCTGGCACCAGGGTCGAATTTGCAATCAGCCCCAGCATTTT

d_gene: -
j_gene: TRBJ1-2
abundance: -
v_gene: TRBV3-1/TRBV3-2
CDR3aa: CASSQDPRDPYGYTF
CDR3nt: TGTGCCAGCAGCCAAGATCCCAGGGATCCCTATGGCTACACCTTC

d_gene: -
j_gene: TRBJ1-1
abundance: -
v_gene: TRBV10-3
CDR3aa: CAISGDGKAFF
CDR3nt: TGTGCCATCAGTGGGGACGGAAAAGCTTTCTTT

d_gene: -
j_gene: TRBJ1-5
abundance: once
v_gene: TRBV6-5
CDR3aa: CASIRGDQPQHF
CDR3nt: TGTGCCAGCATAAGGGGGGATCAGCCCCAGCATTTT

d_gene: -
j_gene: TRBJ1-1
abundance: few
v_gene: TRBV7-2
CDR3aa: CASSLARVGGSEAFF
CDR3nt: TGTGCCAGCAGCTTAGCCCGGGTAGGGGGATCTGAAGCTTTCTTT

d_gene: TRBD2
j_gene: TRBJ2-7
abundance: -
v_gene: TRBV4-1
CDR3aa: CASSRGTSGGGYEQYF
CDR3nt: TGCGCCAGCAGCCGCGGGACTAGCGGGGGAGGCTACGAGCAGTACTTC

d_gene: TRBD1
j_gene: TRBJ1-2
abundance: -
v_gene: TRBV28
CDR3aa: CASSGQGANGYTF
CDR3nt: TGTGCCAGCAGTGGACAGGGGGCGAACGGCTACACCTTC